These 18 T cell receptor beta chains originate from one sample sequenced in a study of naive and memory T cell subsets. Whole-blood samples were roughly 2.3 ml of peripheral blood from healthy adult volunteers. Alpha and beta constant region primers primed reverse transcription for blood and skin samples. Each CDR3 protein gets one entry after TCRdb re-called the 5' RACE reads with MiXCR. The sample shows approximately 24,000 distinct CDR3 sequences, under 30% of them seen only once. These TCRs come from a female donor in good health.

This chain links TRBV28 with TRBJ2-1; D gene unclear. CDR1 is MDHEN and CDR2 is SYDVKM in the germline V gene. Trimming shortened V by 3 bases and J by 8 bases, and 5 bases separated the two germline ends. The CDR3 spans 11 residues. CDR3 in amino acids: CASSLNYEQFF. The CDR3 DNA is TGTGCCAGCAGTTTGAACTATGAGCAGTTCTTC.

This chain connects TRBV7-2 to TRBJ2-7; unclear D gene. Per the germline V gene, CDR1 is SGHTA and CDR2 is FQGNSA. The CDR3 runs 16 residues. The V and J ends lost 1 base and 0 bases respectively, with 13 bases between them. CDR3 loop: CASSLGPARFSYEQYF. CDR3 DNA: TGTGCCAGCAGCTTAGGACCCGCGCGGTTCTCCTACGAGCAGTACTTC. Complete variable domain (other parts from reference TRBV7-2 and TRBJ2-7): GAGVSQSPSNKVTEKGKDVELRCDPISGHTALYWYRQSLGQGLEFLIYFQGNSAPDKSGLPSDRFSAERTGGSVSTLTIQRTQQEDSAVYLCASSLGPARFSYEQYFGPGTRLTVT.

The chain recombines TRBV6-5 with TRBJ2-2; 9 positions agree with TRBD2. The CDR3 is made up of 17 amino acids. V lost 4 bases and J lost 0; bases outside the gene matches: 6. Germline V CDR1 and CDR2: MNHEY, SVGAGI. CDR3 sequence reads: CASSSLAGDSNTGELFF. CDR3 DNA: TGTGCCAGCAGTTCCTTAGCGGGAGACTCGAACACCGGGGAGCTGTTTTTT.

Relative to its sample, this clonotype is medium-sized. The chain couples TRBV28 to TRBJ2-2; the D gene could be TRBD1 or TRBD2 (5 bases each). There are 15 residues in the CDR3. Germline V lookup: CDR1 MDHEN, CDR2 SYDVKM. The ends were cut back, 2 bases at V and 6 bases at J, with 13 bases in the middle. CDR3 residues: CASSLLGVRAGELFF. CDR3 nucleotides: TGTGCCAGCAGTTTACTAGGGGTGCGGGCCGGGGAGCTGTTTTTT.

The J gene is TRBJ2-7, the V gene TRBV6-5, with D tentatively TRBD2 (5 bases). The CDR3 runs 13 residues. Trimming shortened V by 0 bases and J by 3 bases, and 6 bases separated the two germline ends. CDR1 MNHEY and CDR2 SVGAGI come from the germline V gene. The CDR3 sequence: CASSYSRGYEQYF. The CDR3 region has the DNA TGTGCCAGCAGTTACTCTCGGGGCTACGAGCAGTACTTC.

This clonotype was counted a single time. The DNA for the CDR3 is TGTGCCAGCAGATCCGGGACGCAAGAGACCCAGTACTTC. It codes for CASRSGTQETQYF. The V and J genes are TRBV7-2 and TRBJ2-5, with D perhaps assigned TRBD1 or TRBD2 (5 bases each). Trimming left V 6 bases short and J 2 bases short, with 10 bases between. The CDR3 is made up of 13 amino acids. Germline CDR1 SGHTA, CDR2 FQGNSA. Complete variable domain (other parts from reference TRBV7-2 and TRBJ2-5): GAGVSQSPSNKVTEKGKDVELRCDPISGHTALYWYRQSLGQGLEFLIYFQGNSAPDKSGLPSDRFSAERTGGSVSTLTIQRTQQEDSAVYLCASRSGTQETQYFGPGTRLLVL.

The sample holds many counts of this clonotype. The chain has TRBV29-1 and TRBJ2-7; possible D gene TRBD1, 5 bases. Trimming stripped 5 bases from V and 7 bases from J, with 18 bases between. This CDR3 has 13 residues. Germline-derived CDR1 and CDR2 are SQVTM and ANQGSEA. The CDR3 DNA reads TGCAGCGTTCCCCGAGACAGCAGTCATGAGCAGTACTTC. The encoded protein is CSVPRDSSHEQYF.

The table lists this clonotype with a few counts. This chain joins TRBV29-1 and TRBJ1-1, with D uncertain. Germline assignment: CDR1 SQVTM and CDR2 ANQGSEA. This CDR3 region has 12 residues. Trimming shortened V by 3 bases and J by 1 base, and 6 bases separated the two germline ends. The CDR3 spells CSVDRRNTEAFF. The CDR3 DNA follows: TGCAGCGTTGATCGACGGAACACTGAAGCTTTCTTT. Filled out from reference TRBV29-1 and TRBJ1-1, the complete variable domain reads SAVISQKPSRDICQRGTSLTIQCQVDSQVTMMFWYRQQPGQSLTLIATANQGSEATYESGFVIDKFPISRPNLTFSTLTVSNMSPEDSSIYLCSVDRRNTEAFFGQGTRLTVV.

By sample share, this clonotype is medium-sized. This chain connects TRBV5-5 to TRBJ2-3; 9 bases are a match to TRBD2. Per the germline V gene, CDR1 is SGHKS and CDR2 is YYEKEE (reference sequence). The length of the CDR3 is 16 residues. The junction had 7 bases not matched to a gene; V was cut back by 2 bases and J by 3 bases. The CDR3 protein is CASSLGGLAGTDTQYF. CDR3 sequence (DNA): TGTGCCAGCAGCTTAGGCGGTCTAGCGGGAACAGATACGCAGTATTTT.

This clonotype has at least ten counts. Sequence at one end of the junction differs from germline and may be a read error. V and J are TRBV6-2 or TRBV6-3 and TRBJ1-3; D gene unclear. The CDR3 is 15 residues long. Germline CDR1 reads MNHEY; CDR2 reads SVGEGT. For the CDR3, the DNA is TGTGCCAGCAGTTACGGATACGTCTCTGAAAACACCATATATTTT. Translation: CASSYGYVSENTIYF.

At least ten counts were recorded for this clonotype. The J gene is TRBJ2-5, the V gene TRBV29-1; TRBD2 matches at 9 bases. CDR1 is SQVTM, CDR2 ANQGSEA, per germline. This CDR3 is built from 13 residues. V shed 5 bases, J shed 5 bases, and the junction held 6 bases outside the gene matches. Here the CDR3 DNA reads TGCAGCGTTCTGGCTAGCGGGAAGGAGACCCAGTACTTC. Translated: CSVLASGKETQYF. The entire variable domain, with the rest obtained from reference TRBV29-1 and TRBJ2-5, is as follows: SAVISQKPSRDICQRGTSLTIQCQVDSQVTMMFWYRQQPGQSLTLIATANQGSEATYESGFVIDKFPISRPNLTFSTLTVSNMSPEDSSIYLCSVLASGKETQYFGPGTRLLVL.

This clonotype was seen at least ten times. The V gene is TRBV20-1, the J gene TRBJ2-5; D is undetermined. Germline V CDR1 and CDR2: DFQATT, SNEGSKA (reference sequence). The CDR3 consists of 14 residues. V was shortened by 6 bases and J by 1 base, with 15 bases between the two germline ends. CDR3 residues: CSASRPPTQETQYF. DNA for the CDR3: TGCAGTGCGAGTCGACCCCCCACCCAAGAGACCCAGTACTTC.

The gene calls are TRBV15 and TRBJ2-1; D may correspond to TRBD1 or TRBD2 (6 bases each). Germline CDR1 LNHNV, CDR2 YYDKDF (reference sequence). The CDR3 runs to 14 residues. V gave up 2 bases and J gave up 10 bases, with 15 bases separating them. The CDR3 DNA reads as TGTGCCACCAGCAGACCGGGGGCAGCCCTAGAGCAGTTCTTC. Amino acid sequence: CATSRPGAALEQFF.

This clonotype has a handful of counts. The chain has TRBV20-1 and TRBJ1-5, with D perhaps matching TRBD1 (5 bases). Per the germline V gene, CDR1 is DFQATT and CDR2 is SNEGSKA (reference sequence). CDR3 length equals 14 residues. Trimming shortened V by 1 base and J by 4 bases, and 11 bases separated the two germline ends. CDR3 residues: CSARGGRPNQPQHF. The DNA of the CDR3 is TGCAGTGCTAGAGGGGGGAGGCCGAATCAGCCCCAGCATTTT.

This chain connects TRBV6-5 to TRBJ2-7; D ambiguous. Germline V gives CDR1 MNHEY, CDR2 SVGAGI. CDR3 length equals 14 residues. The ends were cut back, 0 bases at V and 0 bases at J, with 6 bases in the middle. CDR3 in amino acids: CASSYSRSSYEQYF. The CDR3, as DNA: TGTGCCAGCAGTTACTCGAGGAGCTCCTACGAGCAGTACTTC.

The chain has TRBV29-1 and TRBJ1-1; 7 nucleotides align to TRBD1. The CDR3 totals 13 residues. The junction had 12 bases not matched to a gene; V was cut back by 6 bases and J by 8 bases. CDR1 is SQVTM, CDR2 ANQGSEA, per germline. The CDR3 DNA reads as TGCAGCGTGAGGGGACAGAGTAATTTCGAAGCTTTCTTT. Its protein product is CSVRGQSNFEAFF. Supplemented by reference TRBV29-1 and TRBJ1-1, the full variable domain reads SAVISQKPSRDICQRGTSLTIQCQVDSQVTMMFWYRQQPGQSLTLIATANQGSEATYESGFVIDKFPISRPNLTFSTLTVSNMSPEDSSIYLCSVRGQSNFEAFFGQGTRLTVV.

V is TRBV15 and J is TRBJ2-7; D possibly corresponds to TRBD1 (5 bases). With 0 bases removed from V and 1 base from J, the gap between germline ends came to 7 bases. CDR1 LNHNV and CDR2 YYDKDF come from the germline V gene (reference sequence). The CDR3 is 14 amino acids. The CDR3 DNA follows: TGTGCCACCAGCAGAGATAGACAGTCCTACGAGCAGTACTTC. It is translated as CATSRDRQSYEQYF.

This chain connects TRBV7-2 to TRBJ2-3, with no clear D. The CDR3 length is 11 residues. The germline CDR1 and CDR2 sequences are SGHTA and FQGNSA. V was shortened by 8 bases and J by 5 bases, with 8 bases between the two germline ends. The CDR3 region is CASAVGDTQYF. The DNA of the CDR3 is TGTGCCAGCGCAGTGGGAGATACGCAGTATTTT. The full variable domain, in which reference TRBV7-2 and TRBJ2-3 provide the parts outside the CDR3, is GAGVSQSPSNKVTEKGKDVELRCDPISGHTALYWYRQSLGQGLEFLIYFQGNSAPDKSGLPSDRFSAERTGGSVSTLTIQRTQQEDSAVYLCASAVGDTQYFGPGTRLTVL.